This TCR beta chain was recovered during a study of breast tumors, draining lymph nodes, adjacent tissues. This clonotype has ten or more counts. Its antigen is currently unknown. CDR1 is SGHVS, CDR2 FQNEAQ, per germline. The CDR3 contains 14 residues. V lost 5 bases and J lost 6; bases outside the gene matches: 2. Findings of the study overall: Data fit most tumor T cells coming from lymph node, expanding in tumor. Tumors had less TCR diversity than lymph nodes, more than nontumor tissue. Luminal-like breast cancer showed significantly greater tumor-nontumor repertoire similarity than basal-like breast cancer did.

One entry per CDR3 protein results from TCRdb running MiXCR on the multiplex PCR reads. The sample yields roughly 86,000 distinct CDR3 sequences, roughly 20% seen once. Breast cancer patients provided tissue from their axillary draining lymph nodes. This receptor was obtained from a female donor with breast cancer. Some clones in this sample may be carry-over from other donors' samples. The sequenced sample consisted of axillary lymph node tissue. This chain links TRBV7-8 with TRBJ2-2; 11 nucleotides align to TRBD2. The CDR3 sequence: CASSQLAGAGELFF. The CDR3 DNA sequence: TGTGCCAGCAGCCAACTAGCGGGAGCCGGGGAGCTGTTTTTT.